The 14 T cell receptor beta chains given below trace back to one sample, sequenced in a study of cytomegalovirus exposure and HLA in healthy donors. 60 Vbeta and 13 Jbeta primers were used in PCR. Assay: immunoSEQ multiplex PCR; the TCRdb copy retains only in-frame clones and omits some. The sample has some 100,000 clones; about 68% are singletons. The sample taken for sequencing was PBMCs. All receptors derive from a male donor in good health and CMV-seropositive.

The CDR3: CANSKVLTGELFF. CDR3 coding DNA: TGTGCCAACTCGAAAGTCCTCACCGGGGAGCTGTTTTTT. The chain joins TRBV7-9 to TRBJ2-2; D unclear. The germline V and J ends were trimmed by 10 bases and 4 bases, with 13 bases remaining between them. Germline V CDR1 and CDR2: SEHNR, FQNEAQ (reference sequence). The CDR3 length is 13 residues.

The genes are TRBV7-9 and TRBJ2-1, with D possibly TRBD1 on 6 matching bases. Between the trimmed V and J ends, which lost 1 base and 3 bases, there was a span of 7 bases. Germline assignment: CDR1 SEHNR and CDR2 FQNEAQ (reference sequence). The CDR3 contains 14 residues. The CDR3 region is CASSLEGGYNEQFF. In DNA form, the CDR3 reads TGTGCCAGCAGCTTAGAAGGGGGCTACAATGAGCAGTTCTTC.

The V and J genes are TRBV6-5 and TRBJ2-1, with a weak D call TRBD2 (5 bases). CDR1 MNHEY and CDR2 SVGAGI come from the germline V gene. V lost 8 bases, J lost 10 bases, and 15 bases lay in between. This CDR3 spans 12 amino acids. CDR3 bases: TGTGCCAGCCACCAACTAGGACGCGAGCAGTTCTTC. This sequence encodes CASHQLGREQFF.

This clone was detected a few times. The chain has TRBV4-1 and TRBJ2-5, with unresolved D. CDR1 MGHRA and CDR2 YSYEKL come from the germline V gene. Trimming pared 0 bases from V and 1 base from J, leaving 6 bases between. The CDR3 covers 14 residues. The CDR3 is CASSQERSQETQYF. The CDR3 coding sequence is TGCGCCAGCAGCCAAGAAAGGAGCCAAGAGACCCAGTACTTC.

J is TRBJ1-5 and V is TRBV30; D is perhaps TRBD1 (6 bases). Looked up from germline, CDR1 is GTSNPN and CDR2 is SVGIG (reference sequence). The CDR3 has 17 amino acids. V was pared by 5 bases and J by 0 bases, with 20 bases between. CDR3 residues: CAWSQGSSKYSNQPQHF. CDR3 nucleotide sequence: TGTGCCTGGTCACAGGGATCCTCGAAATATAGCAATCAGCCCCAGCATTTT.

This chain connects TRBV5-4 to TRBJ2-7, with TRBD1 matching 8 bases. The CDR3 has 15 residues. Trimming cost V 4 bases and J 3 bases; bases outside gene matches: 9. Per germline, CDR1 SGHNT and CDR2 YYREEE (reference sequence). The CDR3 DNA is TGTGCCAGCAGCCGCACCGACAGGGGAAGCTACGAGCAGTACTTC. Amino acid sequence: CASSRTDRGSYEQYF.

The rearrangement joins TRBV4-1 to TRBJ2-1, with D perhaps TRBD2 (5 bases). Germline-derived CDR1 and CDR2 are MGHRA and YSYEKL. The CDR3 extends over 11 amino acids. Trimming removed 2 bases from V and 10 bases from J, with 6 bases in between. The CDR3, as DNA: TGCGCCAGCAGCCAACCGGGAGAGCAGTTCTTC. Translation gives CASSQPGEQFF.

There are a few counts of this clone. Other DNA variants within this sample encode the same CDR3. This chain connects TRBV7-2 to TRBJ2-7, with 7 bases fitting TRBD1. This CDR3 spans 13 amino acids. The germline V gene has CDR1 SGHTA and CDR2 FQGNSA. V trimming: 3 bases; J trimming: 7 bases; junction bases outside the gene matches: 6. DNA for the CDR3: TGTGCCAGCAGCTTGACAGGGAATGGGGAGCAGTACTTC. It translates to CASSLTGNGEQYF. The full variable domain, rest sourced from reference TRBV7-2 and TRBJ2-7, is GAGVSQSPSNKVTEKGKDVELRCDPISGHTALYWYRQSLGQGLEFLIYFQGNSAPDKSGLPSDRFSAERTGGSVSTLTIQRTQQEDSAVYLCASSLTGNGEQYFGPGTRLTVT.

This sequence joins TRBV11-3 and TRBJ1-2, with 7 positions matching TRBD1. The CDR3 consists of 16 residues. V was clipped by 3 bases and J by 0 bases; unmatched bases: 7. Germline V gives CDR1 SGHNT, CDR2 YENEEA. The CDR3 region is CASSLTWGQTNYGYTF. The CDR3 bases are TGTGCCAGCAGCTTGACGTGGGGACAGACTAACTATGGCTACACCTTC. Complete variable domain (other parts from reference TRBV11-3 and TRBJ1-2): EAGVVQSPRYKIIEKKQPVAFWCNPISGHNTLYWYLQNLGQGPELLIRYENEEAVDDSQLPKDRFSAERLKGVDSTLKIQPAELGDSAVYLCASSLTWGQTNYGYTFGSGTRLTVV.

The gene calls are TRBV5-5 and TRBJ1-6; 7 bases align to TRBD1. This CDR3 has 15 residues. J gave up 8 bases and V 7 bases, and 12 bases lay outside the gene matches. Germline lookup yields CDR1 SGHKS and CDR2 YYEKEE (reference sequence). CDR3 sequence: CASGPRDRADSPLHF. The CDR3 DNA is TGTGCCAGCGGCCCCCGTGACAGGGCTGATTCACCCCTCCACTTT.

This clone has more than one count but fewer than ten. The V gene is TRBV6-6, the J gene TRBJ1-6; the D gene is possibly TRBD1 (5 bases). The V end lost 7 bases, the J end lost 8 bases, and 12 bases lay between the germline ends. CDR3 length: 13 amino acids. Germline V gene lookup returns CDR1 MNHNY and CDR2 SVGAGI (reference sequence). The CDR3 is CASKPDKYSPLHF. In DNA form, the CDR3 reads TGTGCCAGCAAACCGGACAAATATTCACCCCTCCACTTT.

CDR3 in DNA: TGTGCCATCAGTGACGACAGCTATGGCTACACCTTC. Its translation is CAISDDSYGYTF. This chain uses TRBV10-3 with TRBJ1-2; perhaps TRBD1 as D (5 bases). V gave up 3 bases and J gave up 4 bases, with 6 bases separating them. Germline values: CDR1 ENHRY, CDR2 SYGVKD. The CDR3 length is 12 residues.

The chain links TRBV7-9 to TRBJ2-5; 10 bases agree with TRBD2. Trimming removed 4 bases from V and 4 bases from J; junction bases left unmatched: 6. Germline V gives CDR1 SEHNR, CDR2 FQNEAQ (reference sequence). The CDR3 consists of 15 residues. CDR3 sequence: CASSWSGGAAETQYF. CDR3 sequence (DNA): TGTGCCAGCAGCTGGAGCGGGGGGGCCGCAGAGACCCAGTACTTC.

The chain recombines TRBV4-1 with TRBJ1-3, with 7 bases matching TRBD1. CDR3 length: 18 amino acids. Germline V CDR1 and CDR2: MGHRA, YSYEKL. V was clipped by 4 bases and J by 3 bases; unmatched bases: 15. DNA of the CDR3: TGCGCCAGCAGCCGTTCGGGCGGGACAGCCTTGAGTGGAAACACCATATATTTT. Translation gives CASSRSGGTALSGNTIYF.